These T cell receptor beta chains were read from a single sample in a study of CD8 T cell repertoires and HIV-1 epitope variants. No antigen has been assigned to these receptors. Generated by immunoSEQ multiplex PCR, the TCRdb table keeps only in-frame clones and is missing some. The sample carries around 5,900 clones, around two thirds recorded once. Sample: cultured CD8+ T cells derived from PBMCs. The receptor set was obtained from a male donor with HIV. CDR3s include the opening cysteine and the closing phenylalanine or tryptophan. D genes are given only for firm matches. Clone size is shown for a subset of rows, as once, few, many or a class of expanded clone.

D: -
V: TRBV7-6
size: -
J: TRBJ1-6
DNA: TGTGCCAGCAGCTTAGCGCCCGAGCCCACCCATAATTCACCCCTCCACTTT
CDR3: CASSLAPEPTHNSPLHF

D: TRBD2
V: TRBV7-9
size: -
J: TRBJ2-1
DNA: TGTGCCAGCAGCGGGACTAGCGAGTCCTACAATGAGCAGTTCTTC
CDR3: CASSGTSESYNEQFF

D: -
V: TRBV4-1
size: -
J: TRBJ2-7
DNA: TGCGCCAGCAGCTACGAGGACGGTACCTACGAGCAGTACTTC
CDR3: CASSYEDGTYEQYF

D: -
V: TRBV6-6
size: -
J: TRBJ1-3
DNA: TGTGCCAGCAGTTGGGCAGGGAACTCCGGAAACACCATATATTTT
CDR3: CASSWAGNSGNTIYF

D: -
V: TRBV5-5
size: few
J: TRBJ1-6
DNA: TGTGCCAGCCGTTGGATGGATTCACCCCTCCACTTT
CDR3: CASRWMDSPLHF

D: -
V: TRBV11-3
size: -
J: TRBJ1-1
DNA: TGTGCCAGCAGCTTAGATCAGGGGACGAACACTGAAGCTTTCTTT
CDR3: CASSLDQGTNTEAFF

D: -
V: TRBV19
size: few
J: TRBJ1-2
DNA: TGTGCCAGTACCCCCCGGGACCCTCGACATGGCTACACCTTC
CDR3: CASTPRDPRHGYTF

D: -
V: TRBV5-6
size: few
J: TRBJ1-6
DNA: TGTGCCAGCAGCTTGGGTGCGGTTTCACCCCTCCACTTT
CDR3: CASSLGAVSPLHF

D: -
V: TRBV19
size: once
J: TRBJ1-1
DNA: TGTGCCAGTAGTATCGGTCAGTTAACTGAAGCTTTCTTT
CDR3: CASSIGQLTEAFF

D: TRBD1
V: TRBV5-4
size: few
J: TRBJ1-6
DNA: TGTGCCAGCAGCTTGGGGAGGGGGCTAACACCCCTCCACTTT
CDR3: CASSLGRGLTPLHF

D: -
V: TRBV25-1
size: -
J: TRBJ2-1
DNA: TGTGCCAGCAGTCGGCTCGGTGAGCAGTTCTTC
CDR3: CASSRLGEQFF

D: TRBD1
V: TRBV10-2
size: once
J: TRBJ2-2
DNA: TGCGCCACCGACAGGGGGACCGGGGAGCTGTTTTTT
CDR3: CATDRGTGELFF

D: TRBD1
V: TRBV19
size: -
J: TRBJ1-2
DNA: TGTGCCAGTAGTATGGCAGGGGGCGTCCTCTATGGCTACACCTTC
CDR3: CASSMAGGVLYGYTF

D: -
V: TRBV4-2
size: -
J: TRBJ2-2
DNA: TGTGCCAGCAGCCAAGAAGCTCCCCGGGCCAGCGGGGAGCTGTTTTTT
CDR3: CASSQEAPRASGELFF

D: -
V: TRBV28
size: few
J: TRBJ2-7
DNA: TGTGCCAGCAGTCAGGGGAGCTACGAGCAGTACTTC
CDR3: CASSQGSYEQYF

D: -
V: TRBV9
size: few
J: TRBJ2-1
DNA: TGTGCCAGCAGCGTCGACCCAGCGACCTACAATGAGCAGTTCTTC
CDR3: CASSVDPATYNEQFF

D: TRBD1
V: TRBV6-1
size: medium-sized
J: TRBJ2-7
DNA: TGTGCCAGCAGCGGGACAGGCTACGAGCAGTACTTC
CDR3: CASSGTGYEQYF

D: -
V: TRBV6-5
size: few
J: TRBJ2-1
DNA: TGTGCCAGCAGTTACGGGGGCAGGGGTTATGATGAGCAGTTCTTC
CDR3: CASSYGGRGYDEQFF

D: -
V: TRBV25-1
size: -
J: TRBJ2-2
DNA: TGTGCCAGCAGTGAATACCCGGACGGCGCGAACACCGGGGAGCTGTTTTTT
CDR3: CASSEYPDGANTGELFF

D: TRBD1
V: TRBV2
size: -
J: TRBJ2-3
DNA: TGTGCCAGCAGTGAAGTAACCAGGGGGGATACGCAGTATTTT
CDR3: CASSEVTRGDTQYF

D: TRBD1
V: TRBV9
size: -
J: TRBJ2-6
DNA: TGTGCCAGCAGCCCGACGACAGGGTCTGGGGCCAACGTCCTGACTTTC
CDR3: CASSPTTGSGANVLTF

D: TRBD2
V: TRBV5-8
size: -
J: TRBJ2-1
DNA: TGTGCCAGCAGCTTGACTGGAGCGGGAGGGCGCGGTGATGAGCAGTTCTTC
CDR3: CASSLTGAGGRGDEQFF

D: -
V: TRBV27
size: -
J: TRBJ1-4
DNA: TGTGCCAGCAGTTTAAGTTATCCGGGAGATAATGAAAAACTGTTTTTT
CDR3: CASSLSYPGDNEKLFF

D: TRBD1
V: TRBV5-1
size: -
J: TRBJ2-2
DNA: TGCGCCAGCAGCTTGGCAGGACAGGGGGCTAACACCGGGGAGCTGTTTTTT
CDR3: CASSLAGQGANTGELFF

D: -
V: TRBV27
size: -
J: TRBJ1-2
DNA: TGTGCCAGCAGTTTCTGGCCTCTGTCTGACGGCTACACCTTC
CDR3: CASSFWPLSDGYTF

D: -
V: TRBV7-8
size: -
J: TRBJ2-3
DNA: TGTGCCAGCAGCTTACCGGGTCCCGCAGATACGCAGTATTTT
CDR3: CASSLPGPADTQYF

D: -
V: TRBV28
size: once
J: TRBJ1-3
DNA: TGTGCCAGCAGGGGACCCGGACAGTTGTCAGGAAACACCATATATTTT
CDR3: CASRGPGQLSGNTIYF

D: -
V: TRBV11-2
size: -
J: TRBJ2-7
DNA: TGTGCCAGCAGCGCTTCCTACGAGCAGTACTTC
CDR3: CASSASYEQYF

D: TRBD1
V: TRBV10-3
size: -
J: TRBJ1-3
DNA: TGTGCCATCAGTGATTCGGCGACAGGGGGCCTCTCTGGAAACACCATATATTTT
CDR3: CAISDSATGGLSGNTIYF

D: TRBD1
V: TRBV4-1
size: few
J: TRBJ2-7
DNA: TGCGCCAGCAGCCAAGATAACAGGGGTCTCGAGCAGTACTTC
CDR3: CASSQDNRGLEQYF

D: -
V: TRBV9
size: -
J: TRBJ2-3
DNA: TGTGCCAGCAGCCAGGGGTACACAGATACGCAGTATTTT
CDR3: CASSQGYTDTQYF

D: -
V: TRBV28
size: -
J: TRBJ1-1
DNA: TGTGCCAGCAAACAGGGTTTGGTCACTGAAGCTTTCTTT
CDR3: CASKQGLVTEAFF

D: -
V: TRBV5-1
size: -
J: TRBJ1-4
DNA: TGCGCCAGCAGCCATAATGAAAAACTGTTTTTT
CDR3: CASSHNEKLFF

D: -
V: TRBV19
size: -
J: TRBJ1-1
DNA: TGTGCCAGTAACCCCGAACAGGCCTCTTCTGAAGCTTTCTTT
CDR3: CASNPEQASSEAFF

D: TRBD1
V: TRBV28
size: -
J: TRBJ2-2
DNA: TGTGCCAGCAGTGTGACAGGGGGCGCGACCGGGGAGCTGTTTTTT
CDR3: CASSVTGGATGELFF

D: TRBD1
V: TRBV20-1
size: -
J: TRBJ1-2
DNA: TGTTCCCCTCAGGGGGGTGAAGGCTACACCTTC
CDR3: CSPQGGEGYTF

D: -
V: TRBV18
size: -
J: TRBJ2-3
DNA: TGTGCCAGCTCACCACTGGGGGATACGCAGTATTTT
CDR3: CASSPLGDTQYF

D: TRBD1
V: TRBV5-6
size: -
J: TRBJ2-7
DNA: TGTGCCAGCGGATCCGGGACAGGGACCTACGAGCAGTACTTC
CDR3: CASGSGTGTYEQYF

D: -
V: TRBV28
size: -
J: TRBJ2-1
DNA: TGTGCCAGCAGTTTCCTAGACTCCTACAATGAGCAGTTCTTC
CDR3: CASSFLDSYNEQFF

D: -
V: TRBV5-8
size: -
J: TRBJ1-5
DNA: TGTGCCAGCAGCCGTCCTCAAGGCCTGTCCAATCAGCCCCAGCATTTT
CDR3: CASSRPQGLSNQPQHF

D: TRBD2
V: TRBV27
size: -
J: TRBJ2-3
DNA: TGTGCCAGCAGACCCACGACTAGCGGGAGGGCTAGCACAGATACGCAGTATTTT
CDR3: CASRPTTSGRASTDTQYF

D: -
V: TRBV7-6
size: -
J: TRBJ2-1
DNA: TGTGCCAGCAGCTTGTTCGGCGGGGTCTCCTACAATGAGCAGTTCTTC
CDR3: CASSLFGGVSYNEQFF

D: -
V: TRBV6-1
size: -
J: TRBJ1-3
DNA: TGTGCCAGCAGTGAAGTATGGGGGTCTGGAAACACCATATATTTT
CDR3: CASSEVWGSGNTIYF

D: -
V: TRBV11-2
size: -
J: TRBJ1-1
DNA: TGTGCCAGCAGCCCGGACAGCCAGGGAGTGATCTTT
CDR3: CASSPDSQGVIF

D: TRBD1
V: TRBV7-9
size: -
J: TRBJ2-6
DNA: TGTGCCAGCAGCTACACAGGGGTCCTCCTGACTTTC
CDR3: CASSYTGVLLTF

D: -
V: TRBV6-6
size: few
J: TRBJ1-5
DNA: TGTGCCAGCAGCGGTCGAAGGGAAGAGCCCCAGCATTTT
CDR3: CASSGRREEPQHF

D: TRBD1
V: TRBV5-1
size: -
J: TRBJ1-1
DNA: TGCGCCAGCAGCTTGGGGACAGGAGAGTTAGAAGCTTTCTTT
CDR3: CASSLGTGELEAFF

D: -
V: TRBV6-6
size: few
J: TRBJ1-2
DNA: TGTGCCAGCAGTACTCCGGGGGGCGGCTACACCTTC
CDR3: CASSTPGGGYTF

D: -
V: TRBV27
size: -
J: TRBJ1-2
DNA: TGTGCCAGCAGTTTGGCGGGGGAAGAACGTTATGGCTACACCTTC
CDR3: CASSLAGEERYGYTF

D: -
V: TRBV9
size: -
J: TRBJ2-2
DNA: TGTGCCAGCAGCGGAGCTTTGACGGAACCGAACACCGGGGAGCTGTTTTTT
CDR3: CASSGALTEPNTGELFF

D: -
V: TRBV5-4
size: -
J: TRBJ2-7
DNA: TGTGCCAGCAGCTTGTCGAGGGACGAGCAGTACTTC
CDR3: CASSLSRDEQYF

D: -
V: TRBV7-9
size: -
J: TRBJ1-5
DNA: TGTGCCAGCAGCCGCCAACCGACACTAGGTCTTTATAGCAATCAGCCCCAGCATTTT
CDR3: CASSRQPTLGLYSNQPQHF

D: -
V: TRBV6-5
size: few
J: TRBJ1-2
DNA: TGTGCCAGCACCTCGGGGGCCACCACTAACTATGGCTACACCTTC
CDR3: CASTSGATTNYGYTF